These T cell receptor beta chains were read from a single sample in a study of blood T cell repertoires in COVID-19. Repertoires were generated with immunoSEQ multiplex PCR, while TCRdb's copy carries only in-frame clones and drops some. The repertoire holds around 26,000 clones, with more than 85% as singletons. Specimen: peripheral blood. Every receptor here comes from a human donor in a cohort sampled during active COVID-19. The CDR3 runs from the conserved cysteine through the conserved F or W.

>TRBJ1-1|17|TRBV5-1
CASSPPPGQGFHAEAFF
>TRBJ2-1|16|TRBV7-2
CASSLAASGGINEQFF
>TRBJ1-4|14|TRBV11-2
CASSTLATNEKLFF
>TRBJ1-2|14|TRBV29-1
CSVGTGAWSYGYTF
>TRBJ2-1|15|TRBV5-1
CASSPAPAGDNEQFF
>TRBJ2-2|18|TRBV18
CASSTTSGGAANTGELFF
>TRBJ1-2|13|TRBV28
CASSRVLDYGYTF
>TRBJ2-1|14|TRBV4-3
CASSQEAQANEQFF
>TRBJ2-2|15|TRBV4-3
CASSLHGGNTGELFF
>TRBJ2-1|16|TRBV19
CASSGLAGANYNEQFF
>TRBJ1-1|12|TRBV29-1
CSGGQRHTEAFF
>TRBJ2-3|17|TRBV30
CARQGGLAGVQGDTQYF
>TRBJ1-5|15|TRBV28
CASSKQGVGNQPQHF
>TRBJ1-1|15|TRBV6-5
CASSSLGTGNTEAFF
>TRBJ2-1|17|TRBV5-1
CASSLAASGGRNNEQFF
>TRBJ1-1|20|TRBV5-3
CARSPPGRARVRRWGTEAFF
>TRBJ1-2|15|TRBV5-4
CASSLTRGNDYGYTF
>TRBJ2-7|13|TRBV6-2/TRBV6-3
CASSPPPGGGQYF
>TRBJ2-7|15|TRBV4-1
CASSQVETRGDEQYF
>TRBJ1-6|14|TRBV7-9
CASSLEADNSPLHF
>TRBJ1-3|15|TRBV6-5
CASRQTTASGNTIYF
>TRBJ2-7|17|TRBV27
CASSLTAGTGVLTEQYF
>TRBJ1-2|15|TRBV5-1
CASSARTGGSVGYTF
>TRBJ2-7|12|TRBV28
CASSLQGYEQYF
>TRBJ1-2|14|TRBV27
CASRPTQVGYGYTF
>TRBJ1-5|14|TRBV28
CASSLWSGNQPQHF
>TRBJ2-2|17|TRBV5-5
CASTPFRGQANTGELFF
>TRBJ1-5|14|TRBV5-4
CASSAWGVFQPQHF
>TRBJ1-3|13|TRBV7-8
CASSSSGRGTIYF
>TRBJ2-7|15|TRBV9
CASSVKRGGPYEQYF
>TRBJ2-7|13|TRBV3-1/TRBV3-2
CASSQVSSGEQYF
>TRBJ2-7|13|TRBV4-1
CASSPTGAYEQYF
>TRBJ1-3|16|TRBV7-6
CASSMRGGGSGNTIYF
>TRBJ2-7|13|TRBV7-9
CASSLDGLYEQYF
>TRBJ1-4|15|TRBV7-9
CASSLDGMAGEKLFF
>TRBJ2-5|18|TRBV5-1
CASSLAAGLAGSQETQYF
>TRBJ2-5|16|TRBV7-2
CASSLARETRAETQYF
>TRBJ1-2|15|TRBV23-1
CASGVRGQNAYGYTF
>TRBJ2-7|15|TRBV6-1
CASSEGAASGGEQYF
>TRBJ2-7|17|TRBV6-8
CASSYVRDKGQVHEQYF
>TRBJ2-1|16|TRBV27
CASRLVAGGGGNEQFF
>TRBJ2-3|14|TRBV27
CASSLNRGTDTQYF
>TRBJ1-2|15|TRBV2
CASTVRGQGRDGYTF
>TRBJ1-5|16|TRBV2
CASSELGTVGNQPQHF
>TRBJ2-3|14|TRBV2
CASSESSGSDTQYF
>TRBJ1-2|14|TRBV9
CASSVGDQGLGYTF
>TRBJ2-7|12|TRBV19
CASSIGGGEQYF
>TRBJ1-2|13|TRBV11-3
CASSPDGGRGYTF
>TRBJ2-7|12|TRBV5-1
CASSLGLYEQYF
>TRBJ1-5|13|TRBV12-3/TRBV12-4
CASSKQGNQPQHF